This TCR beta chain was sequenced for a study of blood T cell repertoires in COVID-19. The germline gives CDR1 LNHNV, CDR2 YYDKDF (reference sequence). V was pared by 0 bases and J by 5 bases, with 14 bases between. The CDR3 length is 15 residues. TCRdb's table, derived via immunoSEQ multiplex PCR, lists solely in-frame clones and lacks some. Among some 300,000 clones listed, around 81% were seen once. The J gene is TRBJ2-7, the V gene TRBV15; maybe TRBD1 (6 bases). Sample: peripheral blood. This TCR was sampled from a woman in her forties or fifties with active or convalescent COVID-19. Here the CDR3 reads CATSRDYQGSNEQYF. Written as DNA, the CDR3 is TGTGCCACCAGCAGAGATTATCAGGGGTCAAACGAGCAGTACTTC.